This T cell receptor beta chain was observed in a study of T-cell reconstitution after alpha-beta-depleted transplantation in children. The CDR3 spans 16 residues. In germline, CDR1 is MNHEY, CDR2 SMNVEV (reference sequence). Trimming left V 2 bases short and J 4 bases short, with 18 bases between. A library of TCRbeta sequences, prepared with unique molecular identifiers, was generated. Each CDR3 protein is one row after TCRdb ran MiXCR on the PCR reads. This sample carries 480,000 or so distinct CDR3 sequences, about 11% of them seen once, and the ten largest clones take 2% to 2.5%. This clonotype appeared many times.

The sample in question was PBMCs, obtained before TCRalphabeta/CD19-depleted stem cell transplant. This chain uses TRBV27 with TRBJ2-7; D uncertain. This receptor was taken from a child younger than 10 with inherited bone marrow failure, due to receive a stem cell transplant. The CDR3 protein is CASSLSSGTVGYEQYF. In DNA form, the CDR3 reads TGTGCCAGCAGTTTAAGTTCTGGCACGGTGGGTTACGAGCAGTACTTC.